The rows below give T cell receptor beta chains drawn from one sample of a study of long-term antiretroviral therapy in people with HIV. This table comes from immunoSEQ multiplex PCR, and its TCRdb copy is limited to in-frame clones, with some not included. The data contain 20,000 to 25,000 clones, around four fifths of them singletons. Specimen: unsorted PBMCs, collected 1.9 years after starting antiretroviral therapy. The receptors here all came from a woman aged 45-60 years with HIV. Both conserved end residues are part of each CDR3. The D gene is left open where the match is weak. Part of the rows lack a size; the others show once, few, many or a class for expanded clones.

clone_size j_call d_call v_call cdr3_nt cdr3_aa
NA TRBJ2-3 NA TRBV9 TGTGCCAGCAGCGTCTCAATCCGCACAGATACGCAGTATTTT CASSVSIRTDTQYF
NA TRBJ1-3 TRBD1 TRBV5-1 TGCGCCAGCAGCGCCGGAGGGACAGTCTCTGGAAACACCATATATTTT CASSAGGTVSGNTIYF
NA TRBJ2-1 TRBD2 TRBV10-3 TGTGCCACGGGGGGGGGCTCCTACAATGAGCAGTTCTTC CATGGGSYNEQFF
NA TRBJ2-2 TRBD1 TRBV7-2 TGTGCCAGCAGCCGTAGGACAGGGGGCGGTTCCGGGGAGCTGTTTTTT CASSRRTGGGSGELFF
NA TRBJ2-3 NA TRBV19 TGTGCCAGTAGTATGTTCCGCGGTCGGGGCACAGATACGCAGTATTTT CASSMFRGRGTDTQYF
NA TRBJ1-5 NA TRBV19 TGTGCCAGTAGGGAACTAACCGGTAGCAATCAGCCCCAGCATTTT CASRELTGSNQPQHF
NA TRBJ2-5 TRBD2 TRBV7-2 TGTGCCAGCAAAAGGGGTAGCGGGGACCAAGAGACCCAGTACTTC CASKRGSGDQETQYF
NA TRBJ1-1 TRBD1 TRBV2 TGTGCCAGCAGTCTACAGGGGGCAGGGGTAGGGAACACTGAAGCTTTCTTT CASSLQGAGVGNTEAFF
NA TRBJ2-3 NA TRBV29-1 TGCAGCGTTGAAGATCCGTTCGGGCACAGGTATACGCAGTATTTT CSVEDPFGHRYTQYF
NA TRBJ1-6 NA TRBV9 TGTGCCAGCAGCGAGCAGGGCTCCTATAATTCACCCCTCCACTTT CASSEQGSYNSPLHF
NA TRBJ1-2 NA TRBV15 TGTGCCACCAGCCCGGAGGGAAGCTATGGCTACACCTTC CATSPEGSYGYTF
NA TRBJ2-7 TRBD1 TRBV19 TGTGCCAGTAGTCCGGGACAGGGTGAAGGCTACGAGCAGTACTTC CASSPGQGEGYEQYF
NA TRBJ2-3 NA TRBV4-1 TGCGCCAGCAGCCAAGAGCCCCGCACAGATACGCAGTATTTT CASSQEPRTDTQYF
NA TRBJ1-1 NA TRBV6-6 TGTGCCAGCAGTTACCCGGGTATGAACACTGAAGCTTTCTTT CASSYPGMNTEAFF
NA TRBJ1-2 NA TRBV7-9 TGTGCCAGCAGCCGAGGACGGGTACGCGGCTACACCTTC CASSRGRVRGYTF
few TRBJ1-6 TRBD1 TRBV27 TGTGCCAGCAGTTTGTCGGGGACAGGGGATTCACCCCTCCACTTT CASSLSGTGDSPLHF
once TRBJ1-3 NA TRBV7-9 TGTGCCAGCAGCCCGACGACCCACTCTGGAAACACCATATATTTT CASSPTTHSGNTIYF
NA TRBJ2-3 NA TRBV7-8 TGTGCCAGCAGCTTAGAGCCCTGGGCTAGCGGCACAGATACGCAGTATTTT CASSLEPWASGTDTQYF
NA TRBJ1-3 TRBD1 TRBV5-1 TGCGCCAGCAGCTTGGCCCCCCAGGGGGCAGGAAACACCATATATTTT CASSLAPQGAGNTIYF
NA TRBJ2-2 TRBD1 TRBV4-3 TGCGCCAGCAGCCAAGATCTCGGGACAGGGAAAACCGGGGAGCTGTTTTTT CASSQDLGTGKTGELFF
NA TRBJ1-2 NA TRBV10-3 TGTGCCATCAATTCCGGGACACACGTTGGCTACACCTTC CAINSGTHVGYTF
NA TRBJ1-1 NA TRBV30 TGTGCCTGGAGGTCCGGGACGGCCTACACTGAAGCTTTCTTT CAWRSGTAYTEAFF
NA TRBJ1-1 NA TRBV10-3 TGTGCCATCAGTGGCGACAGTTCCAAAGCTTTCTTT CAISGDSSKAFF
NA TRBJ2-1 TRBD2 TRBV9 TGTGCCAGCAGCGGTACCGGGACTAGCTCCTACAATGAGCAGTTCTTC CASSGTGTSSYNEQFF
NA TRBJ2-2 NA TRBV28 TGTGCCAGCAGCCCAACCGGTGGGTTTTCAACCGGGGAGCTGTTTTTT CASSPTGGFSTGELFF
NA TRBJ1-2 NA TRBV28 TGTGCCAGCAGTTTTGCAGAACGATATGGCTACACCTTC CASSFAERYGYTF
NA TRBJ2-2 NA TRBV7-9 TGTGCCAGCAGCTTAGGCGAGCTGTTTTTT CASSLGELFF
NA TRBJ1-5 NA TRBV18 TGTGCCAGCTCAAAGGGGCAGATTAGCAATCAGCCCCAGCATTTT CASSKGQISNQPQHF
NA TRBJ2-7 TRBD1 TRBV15 TGTGCCACCAGCATCCAACAGGGGTCCTCCTACGAGCAGTACTTC CATSIQQGSSYEQYF
NA TRBJ2-7 NA TRBV2 TGTGCCAGCAGGGACCCCGACAGGAGCTCCTACGAGCAGTACTTC CASRDPDRSSYEQYF
NA TRBJ1-4 NA TRBV7-9 TGTGCCAGCAGTCAAGGGGCGGACCCGGGGGCAACTAATGAAAAACTGTTTTTT CASSQGADPGATNEKLFF
NA TRBJ2-2 TRBD2 TRBV6-1 TGTGCCAGCAGTGGAAGCGGGGGGGCGACCGGGGAGCTGTTTTTT CASSGSGGATGELFF
NA TRBJ2-1 NA TRBV7-9 TGTGCCAGCAGCTCACAGGTCGGTAGTTCGTCATACAATGAGCAGTTCTTC CASSSQVGSSSYNEQFF
NA TRBJ1-1 NA TRBV2 TGTGCCACCTTGTATCAGGCGAACACTGAAGCTTTCTTT CATLYQANTEAFF
few TRBJ1-4 NA TRBV30 TGTGCCTGGAGTGTACAGGGAAGGCTGTTTTTT CAWSVQGRLFF
NA TRBJ2-1 TRBD2 TRBV10-3 TGTGCCATCAATCGAGGCGGGGGAAATGAGCAGTTCTTC CAINRGGGNEQFF
NA TRBJ1-2 NA TRBV9 TGTGCCAGCAGCGGGTGGACCGACCCTAACTATGGCTACACCTTC CASSGWTDPNYGYTF
few TRBJ2-2 TRBD2 TRBV7-2 TGTGCCAGCAGGTGGAGCGGGGGGGCGAACACCGGGGAGCTGTTTTTT CASRWSGGANTGELFF
NA TRBJ2-5 NA TRBV13 TGTGCCAGCAGCTCGTACCAAGAGACCCAGTACTTC CASSSYQETQYF
NA TRBJ1-1 NA TRBV27 TGTGCCAGCAGTATACAGGGAAGGGCAAGGGGGGGCACTGAAGCTTTCTTT CASSIQGRARGGTEAFF
few TRBJ1-1 NA TRBV5-1 TGCGCCAGCAGCTTGGGCAAGGCCACTGAAGCTTTCTTT CASSLGKATEAFF
NA TRBJ1-3 NA TRBV7-9 TGTGCCAGCAGCTTTGCGGGGGGGCTGGCCACCATATATTTT CASSFAGGLATIYF
few TRBJ1-2 TRBD1 TRBV6-6 TGTGCCAGCAGTACCCCGGGACAGGTTGGGGATGGCTACACCTTC CASSTPGQVGDGYTF
NA TRBJ1-1 NA TRBV7-3 TGTGCCAGCAGCCCATCCGAACGGGAAGCTTTCTTT CASSPSEREAFF
once TRBJ2-1 TRBD2 TRBV2 TGTGCCAGCAGTGCGGAACGGGGGGGGCACAATGAGCAGTTCTTC CASSAERGGHNEQFF
NA TRBJ1-2 TRBD1 TRBV27 TGTGCCAGCAGTTTATCTCGGACAGGGCGCGGCTACACCTTC CASSLSRTGRGYTF
NA TRBJ2-1 NA TRBV2 TGTGCCAGCAGCCTGCTAGAGGCCTCCTACAATGAGCAGTTCTTC CASSLLEASYNEQFF
NA TRBJ1-1 NA TRBV28 TGTGCCAGCAGTTACGGTTATAGGTTCAGGCCGGGCGCTTTCTTT CASSYGYRFRPGAFF
NA TRBJ2-2 NA TRBV4-1 TGCGCCAGCAGCCAAGTCCCCGGGGCGAGCACCGGGGAGCTGTTTTTT CASSQVPGASTGELFF
NA TRBJ2-3 TRBD2 TRBV6-6 TGTGCCAGTCGGGGGGATCACACAGATACGCAGTATTTT CASRGDHTDTQYF
once TRBJ1-2 TRBD1 TRBV6-5 TGTGCCAGCAGATACTCCCGGACAGGGAACTATGGCTACACCTTC CASRYSRTGNYGYTF
NA TRBJ2-7 NA TRBV5-1 TGCGCCAGCAGCTTCGGCCGTAGCTCCTACGAGCAGTACTTC CASSFGRSSYEQYF